This T cell receptor (beta chain) was identified in a study of T-cell memory formation after mild COVID-19. This clonotype has more than one count but fewer than ten. In TCRdb, the 5' RACE reads were re-called with MiXCR into one record per CDR3 protein. The sample includes 150,000 to 200,000 distinct CDR3 sequences, around a sixth of them seen just once. Germline lookup yields CDR1 LNHNV and CDR2 YYDKDF (reference sequence). This CDR3 spans 15 amino acids. V was clipped by 1 base and J by 1 base, with 10 bases between them. Sequencing was done on a sample of PBMCs or a T cell subset sorted from them (not recorded which). This clonotype originated in a man aged 18 to 29 who had mild COVID-19 (a few samples of this study predate the infection). Cell type and time point are not known. The V and J genes are TRBV15 and TRBJ1-1, with a weak D call TRBD1 (5 bases). The CDR3 protein is CATSRGAGKNTEAFF. CDR3 in DNA: TGTGCCACCAGCAGAGGAGCAGGGAAGAACACTGAAGCTTTCTTT.